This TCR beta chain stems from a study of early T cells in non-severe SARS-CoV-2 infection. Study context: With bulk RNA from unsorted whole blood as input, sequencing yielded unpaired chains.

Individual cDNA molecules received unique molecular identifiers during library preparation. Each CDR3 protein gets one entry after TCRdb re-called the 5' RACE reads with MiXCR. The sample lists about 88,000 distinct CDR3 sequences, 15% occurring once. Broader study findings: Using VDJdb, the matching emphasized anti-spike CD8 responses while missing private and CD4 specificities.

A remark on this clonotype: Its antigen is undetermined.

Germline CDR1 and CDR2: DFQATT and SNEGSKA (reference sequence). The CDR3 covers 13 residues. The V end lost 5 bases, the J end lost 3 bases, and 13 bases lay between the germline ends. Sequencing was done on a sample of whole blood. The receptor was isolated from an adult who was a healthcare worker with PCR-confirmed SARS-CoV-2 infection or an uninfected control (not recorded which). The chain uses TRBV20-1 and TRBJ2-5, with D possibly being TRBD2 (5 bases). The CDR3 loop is CSAAGPGKETQYF. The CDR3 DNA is TGCAGTGCTGCCGGCCCCGGGAAAGAGACCCAGTACTTC.